The rows below give T cell receptor beta chains drawn from one sample of a study of control samples from healthy donors and cancer patients. Generated by immunoSEQ multiplex PCR, the TCRdb table keeps only in-frame clones and is missing some. The sample lists 150,000 to 180,000 clones; about 94% were seen once. Sequenced material: blood. These receptors originate from a man between 40 and 49 years old in good health. Each CDR3 is given with its conserved first and last residue. The D gene is left open where the match is weak. Only some rows state a clone size, as once, few, many or a class for expanded clones.

TRBJ1-6 | NA | NA | TRBV7-9 | TGTGCCAGCAGCCCGGGACAATATAATTCACCCCTCCACTTT | CASSPGQYNSPLHF
TRBJ2-7 | NA | NA | TRBV6-5 | TGTGCCAGCAGCCCCGCCGGGCGGGGCTACGAGCAGTACTTC | CASSPAGRGYEQYF
TRBJ1-5 | NA | NA | TRBV10-2 | TGCGCCAGCAGTGTGGGGGGTAGAAATCAGCCCCAGCATTTT | CASSVGGRNQPQHF
TRBJ1-1 | TRBD1 | NA | TRBV7-2 | TGTGCCAGCAGCTCGCCTGGGGGGTACAGGGGAATCGGGAGCATAGCTTTCTTT | CASSSPGGYRGIGSIAFF
TRBJ1-2 | NA | NA | TRBV28 | TGTGCCAGCACACCCGGAAGTGGGTATGGCTACACCTTC | CASTPGSGYGYTF
TRBJ1-2 | TRBD1 | NA | TRBV6-5 | TGTGCCAGCAGCGGACAGGGCTATGACTATGGCTACACCTTC | CASSGQGYDYGYTF
TRBJ1-2 | NA | NA | TRBV27 | TGTGCCAGCAGTGCACAGGGTGGGAAGGATGGCTACACCTTC | CASSAQGGKDGYTF
TRBJ1-5 | NA | NA | TRBV6-2/TRBV6-3 | TGTGCCAGCAGTTACTTCGGGACACATCCCCAGCATTTT | CASSYFGTHPQHF
TRBJ2-7 | NA | once | TRBV27 | TGTGCCAGCAGTCCGCGGAGGGCAGGCCTCCGCGGTGGGGAGCAGTACTTC | CASSPRRAGLRGGEQYF
TRBJ1-2 | NA | NA | TRBV6-6 | TGTGCCAGCAGTCCGATCGGGGCTTCAGATGGCTACACCTTC | CASSPIGASDGYTF
TRBJ1-3 | NA | NA | TRBV19 | TGTGCCAGTAACGGAAACACCATATATTTT | CASNGNTIYF
TRBJ1-2 | NA | NA | TRBV30 | TGTGCCTGGAGTGTCCAGCAAGCAAACTATGGCTACACCTTC | CAWSVQQANYGYTF
TRBJ1-5 | NA | NA | TRBV19 | TGTGCCAGTAGCCTTTACCCCAGCTATAGCAATCAGCCCCAGCATTTT | CASSLYPSYSNQPQHF
TRBJ2-1 | NA | NA | TRBV5-6 | TGTGCCAGCAGCCGGGACGGACCTTACAATGAGCAGTTCTTC | CASSRDGPYNEQFF
TRBJ2-6 | TRBD1 | NA | TRBV5-6 | TGTGCCAGCAGCTTGGAACAGGGGGCAGGAGGGGCCAACGTCCTGACTTTC | CASSLEQGAGGANVLTF
TRBJ1-1 | NA | NA | TRBV29-1 | TGCAGCGTAGGGACCCAGGTCAACACTGAAGCTTTCTTT | CSVGTQVNTEAFF
TRBJ2-2 | TRBD2 | NA | TRBV12-3/TRBV12-4 | TGTGCCAGCAGCGGGAGGGTCGGGGAGCTGTTTTTT | CASSGRVGELFF
TRBJ2-3 | NA | NA | TRBV29-1 | TGCAGCGTTGAGCGGGGCCGGGGCACAGATACGCAGTATTTT | CSVERGRGTDTQYF